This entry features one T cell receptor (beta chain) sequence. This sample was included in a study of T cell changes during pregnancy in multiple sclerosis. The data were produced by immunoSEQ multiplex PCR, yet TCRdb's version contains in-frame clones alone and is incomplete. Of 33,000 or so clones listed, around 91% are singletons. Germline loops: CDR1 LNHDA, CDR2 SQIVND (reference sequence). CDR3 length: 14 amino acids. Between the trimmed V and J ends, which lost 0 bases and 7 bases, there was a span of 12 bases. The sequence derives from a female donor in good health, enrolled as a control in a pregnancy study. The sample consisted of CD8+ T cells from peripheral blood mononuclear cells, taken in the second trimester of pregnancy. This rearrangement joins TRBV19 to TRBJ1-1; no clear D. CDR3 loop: CASSIDLEGDEAFF. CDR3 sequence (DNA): TGTGCCAGTAGTATAGATCTGGAGGGAGATGAAGCTTTCTTT. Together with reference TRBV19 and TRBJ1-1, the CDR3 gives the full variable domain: DGGITQSPKYLFRKEGQNVTLSCEQNLNHDAMYWYRQDPGQGLRLIYYSQIVNDFQKGDIAEGYSVSREKKESFPLTVTSAQKNPTAFYLCASSIDLEGDEAFFGQGTRLTVV.